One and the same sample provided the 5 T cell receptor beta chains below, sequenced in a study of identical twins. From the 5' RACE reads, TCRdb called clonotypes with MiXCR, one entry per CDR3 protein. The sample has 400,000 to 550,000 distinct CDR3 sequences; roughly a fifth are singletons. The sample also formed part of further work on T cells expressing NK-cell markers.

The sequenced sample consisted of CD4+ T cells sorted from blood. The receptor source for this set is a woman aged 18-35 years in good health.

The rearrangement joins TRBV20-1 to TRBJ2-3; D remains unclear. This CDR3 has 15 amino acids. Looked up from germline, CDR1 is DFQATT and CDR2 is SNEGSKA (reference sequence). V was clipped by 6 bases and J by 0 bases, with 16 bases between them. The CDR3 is CSATPITASTDTQYF. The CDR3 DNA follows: TGCAGTGCAACCCCCATCACAGCTAGCACAGATACGCAGTATTTT.

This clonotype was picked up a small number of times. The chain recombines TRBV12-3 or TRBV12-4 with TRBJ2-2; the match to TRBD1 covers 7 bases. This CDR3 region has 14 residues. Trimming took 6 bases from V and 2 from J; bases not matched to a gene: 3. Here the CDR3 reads CASRRQGNTGELFF. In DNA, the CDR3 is TGTGCCAGCAGGAGACAGGGCAACACCGGGGAGCTGTTTTTT.

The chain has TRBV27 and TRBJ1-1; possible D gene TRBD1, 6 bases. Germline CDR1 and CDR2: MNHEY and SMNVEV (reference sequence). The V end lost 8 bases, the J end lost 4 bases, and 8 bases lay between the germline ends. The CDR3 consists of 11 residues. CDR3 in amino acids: CASGGGTEAFF. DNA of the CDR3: TGTGCCAGCGGAGGGGGCACTGAAGCTTTCTTT.

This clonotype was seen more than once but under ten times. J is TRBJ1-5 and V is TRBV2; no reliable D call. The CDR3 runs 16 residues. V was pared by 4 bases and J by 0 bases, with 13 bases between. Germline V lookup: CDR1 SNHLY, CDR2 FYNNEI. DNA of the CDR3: TGTGCCAGCAGTGTATCTCCCGTGTATAGCAATCAGCCCCAGCATTTT. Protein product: CASSVSPVYSNQPQHF. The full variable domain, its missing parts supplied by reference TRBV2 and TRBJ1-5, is EPEVTQTPSHQVTQMGQEVILRCVPISNHLYFYWYRQILGQKVEFLVSFYNNEISEKSEIFDDQFSVERPDGSNFTLKIRSTKLEDSAMYFCASSVSPVYSNQPQHFGDGTRLSIL.

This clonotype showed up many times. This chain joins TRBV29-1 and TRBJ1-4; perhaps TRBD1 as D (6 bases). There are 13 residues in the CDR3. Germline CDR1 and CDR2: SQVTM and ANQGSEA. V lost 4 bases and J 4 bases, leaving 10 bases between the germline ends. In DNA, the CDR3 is TGCAGCGTTGGAGGGGGTCATAATGAAAAACTGTTTTTT. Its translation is CSVGGGHNEKLFF.